Shown below are 32 T cell receptor beta chains from a single sample sequenced in a study of shared clonotypes between healthy human individuals. Data came from immunoSEQ multiplex PCR; TCRdb stores just in-frame clones and leaves some out. The table has a few million clones, 90% to 95% seen once. Sequences were obtained from naive CD4+ T cells sorted from blood. Subset of the sample: CD45RA+ positively selected. These receptors came from a man aged 18 to 35 in good health.

This clone showed up just once. The chain links TRBV6-1 to TRBJ1-5, with D possibly TRBD1 on 5 matching bases. CDR3 length equals 15 residues. The germline V gene has CDR1 MNHNS and CDR2 SASEGT. The V end lost 3 bases, the J end lost 7 bases, and 16 bases lay between the germline ends. In DNA, the CDR3 is TGTGCCAGCAGTGAGCATCGGGGGATTGGCCAGCCCCAGCATTTT. As protein: CASSEHRGIGQPQHF.

In its sample, this clone was seen once. The chain recombines TRBV6-1 with TRBJ2-7, with 9 bases lining up with TRBD1. Germline V gene lookup returns CDR1 MNHNS and CDR2 SASEGT. Unmatched junction bases numbered 8, after V lost 4 bases and J lost 7 bases. The CDR3 covers 14 residues. CDR3 residues: CASSAGTGLGEQYF. CDR3 sequence (DNA): TGTGCCAGCAGTGCCGGGACAGGGCTGGGAGAGCAGTACTTC.

The table lists this clone with a count of one. Other DNA variants within this sample encode the same CDR3. The rearrangement links TRBV5-4 to TRBJ2-7; 7 bases line up with TRBD2. The CDR3 runs to 15 residues. Trimming took 0 bases from V and 2 from J; bases not matched to a gene: 5. The V gene's germline CDR1 is SGHNT and CDR2 YYREEE (reference sequence). The CDR3 spells CASSLGAGEAYEQYF. CDR3 sequence (DNA): TGTGCCAGCAGCTTGGGGGCGGGGGAGGCCTACGAGCAGTACTTC.

The rearrangement uses TRBV7-9 and TRBJ1-5; a possible D gene is TRBD1 (5 bases). The germline V gene has CDR1 SEHNR and CDR2 FQNEAQ (reference sequence). This CDR3 has 13 residues. The V end was cut by 4 bases, the J end by 4 bases, with 8 bases between. CDR3 coding DNA: TGTGCCAGCAGCTCCGGGGCTAATCAGCCCCAGCATTTT. Translation: CASSSGANQPQHF.

The chain combines TRBV9 with TRBJ1-4, with D possibly being TRBD1 (5 bases). This CDR3 has 18 amino acids. Germline CDR1 SGDLS, CDR2 YYNGEE. The V end was cut by 0 bases, the J end by 0 bases, with 15 bases between. The CDR3 region is CASSVGGGTAATNEKLFF. The CDR3 nucleotides are TGTGCCAGCAGCGTAGGTGGGGGGACTGCTGCAACTAATGAAAAACTGTTTTTT.

The V gene is TRBV5-5, the J gene TRBJ1-5; perhaps TRBD1 as D (6 bases). There are 14 residues in the CDR3. Germline loops: CDR1 SGHKS, CDR2 YYEKEE (reference sequence). V was trimmed by 3 bases and J by 1 base, leaving 8 bases between them. The CDR3 reads CASSWGQSNQPQHF. For the CDR3, the DNA is TGTGCCAGCAGCTGGGGACAAAGCAATCAGCCCCAGCATTTT.

V is TRBV27 and J is TRBJ1-4; D not resolved. The CDR3 loop spans 14 amino acids. Germline lookup yields CDR1 MNHEY and CDR2 SMNVEV (reference sequence). V dropped 3 bases and J dropped 7 bases, with 12 bases sitting between them. The CDR3 nucleotides are TGTGCCAGCAGTTTTAGAGGGAACGTTGAAAAACTGTTTTTT. This translates into CASSFRGNVEKLFF.

The chain links TRBV5-1 to TRBJ2-3, with D possibly matching TRBD1 (5 bases). The CDR3 covers 15 residues. Germline CDR1 SGHRS, CDR2 YFSETQ. With 2 bases removed from V and 0 bases from J, the gap between germline ends came to 10 bases. The CDR3 loop is CASSFNGHSTDTQYF. CDR3 DNA: TGCGCCAGCAGCTTTAACGGACATAGCACAGATACGCAGTATTTT.

The rearrangement links TRBV9 to TRBJ2-1; 7 bases match TRBD2. CDR1 and CDR2 (germline): SGDLS, YYNGEE. The CDR3 is 16 amino acids. V dropped 0 bases and J dropped 7; count of bases not matched to a gene: 10. The chain's CDR3 is CASSVGGRESANEQFF. The CDR3 coding sequence is TGTGCCAGCAGCGTAGGTGGGCGGGAGTCGGCAAATGAGCAGTTCTTC.

This clone was counted once. The rearrangement uses TRBV11-2 and TRBJ2-5; weak D call: TRBD2 (6 bases). The V and J ends lost 4 bases and 5 bases respectively, with 11 bases between them. Germline lookup yields CDR1 SGHAT and CDR2 FQNNGV. This CDR3 contains 13 residues. The CDR3: CASSWGVGETQYF. DNA of the CDR3: TGTGCCAGCAGCTGGGGGGTAGGGGAGACCCAGTACTTC. Together with reference TRBV11-2 and TRBJ2-5, the CDR3 gives the full variable domain: EAGVAQSPRYKIIEKRQSVAFWCNPISGHATLYWYQQILGQGPKLLIQFQNNGVVDDSQLPKDRFSAERLKGVDSTLKIQPAKLEDSAVYLCASSWGVGETQYFGPGTRLLVL.

The chain is built from TRBV19 and TRBJ1-4; D perhaps matches TRBD1 (6 bases). Germline V gene data show CDR1 as LNHDA and CDR2 as SQIVND (reference sequence). Deletions cut 4 bases from V and 8 bases from J, with 14 bases between. The CDR3 covers 14 residues. The CDR3: CASSRRQDFEKLFF. Here the CDR3 DNA reads TGTGCCAGTAGTAGACGACAGGACTTCGAAAAACTGTTTTTT.

The rearrangement links TRBV6-5 to TRBJ1-1; D might be TRBD1 (5 bases). This CDR3 contains 15 residues. V was shortened by 2 bases and J by 0 bases, with 10 bases between the two germline ends. Germline V gene lookup returns CDR1 MNHEY and CDR2 SVGAGI. The CDR3 bases are TGTGCCAGCAGTTACCCGGGACTGGTGAACACTGAAGCTTTCTTT. Protein sequence: CASSYPGLVNTEAFF.

About this clone itself: Other DNA sequences in the sample encode the same CDR3. The chain recombines TRBV9 with TRBJ2-3; D is perhaps TRBD1 (5 bases). CDR1 is SGDLS and CDR2 is YYNGEE in the germline V gene. This CDR3 comprises 15 residues. V was clipped by 0 bases and J by 2 bases, with 10 bases between them. The CDR3 spells CASSVGGQNTDTQYF. The CDR3 DNA reads TGTGCCAGCAGCGTAGGAGGACAAAACACAGATACGCAGTATTTT.

The V call is TRBV6-5, the J call TRBJ1-3; tentative D call: TRBD1 (5 bases). The CDR3 is made up of 15 amino acids. The V and J ends lost 5 bases and 0 bases respectively, with 11 bases between them. Per the germline V gene, CDR1 is MNHEY and CDR2 is SVGAGI. The CDR3: CASSRDLRSGNTIYF. The CDR3 bases are TGTGCCAGCAGTAGGGACTTACGCTCTGGAAACACCATATATTTT.

The chain couples TRBV27 to TRBJ1-2; 9 bases agree with TRBD1. V was pared by 6 bases and J by 4 bases, with 6 bases of the junction left unmatched. This CDR3 contains 14 residues. CDR1 and CDR2 (germline): MNHEY, SMNVEV (reference sequence). Here the CDR3 reads CASRTTGGFYGYTF. The CDR3 DNA reads TGTGCCAGCAGAACTACAGGGGGCTTCTATGGCTACACCTTC.

This clone has a single count. The chain uses TRBV5-1 and TRBJ1-3; D gene uncertain. CDR1 and CDR2 (germline): SGHRS, YFSETQ. This CDR3 has 14 amino acids. The V end was cut by 3 bases, the J end by 3 bases, with 10 bases between. The CDR3 sequence is CASSSPDGGNTIYF. Written as DNA, the CDR3 is TGCGCCAGCAGCTCCCCCGACGGTGGAAACACCATATATTTT.

Here the CDR3 reads CASSYQGRNYGYTF. In nucleotides, the CDR3 is TGTGCCAGCAGTTACCAGGGACGGAACTATGGCTACACCTTC. The V call is TRBV28, the J call TRBJ1-2; a weak D match, TRBD1 (5 bases). This CDR3 has 14 residues. V was shortened by 4 bases and J by 2 bases, with 11 bases between the two germline ends. Germline V CDR1 and CDR2: MDHEN, SYDVKM.

CDR3 nucleotides: TGTGCCAGCTCACCCCGGGAGATCCATAGCAATCAGCCCCAGCATTTT. Translating it yields CASSPREIHSNQPQHF. This chain connects TRBV18 to TRBJ1-5; D remains unclear. Germline assignment: CDR1 KGHSH and CDR2 LQKENI. The CDR3 consists of 16 residues. Deletions cut 3 bases from V and 0 bases from J, with 12 bases between.

V usage is TRBV18 and J usage is TRBJ2-3; 10 nucleotides agree with TRBD1. The CDR3 consists of 16 residues. V lost 5 bases and J lost 0; bases outside the gene matches: 5. Germline CDR1 is KGHSH and CDR2 is LQKENI. CDR3 loop: CASSGTGVESTDTQYF. For the CDR3, the DNA is TGTGCCAGCTCAGGGACAGGGGTGGAAAGCACAGATACGCAGTATTTT.

V usage is TRBV5-4 and J usage is TRBJ2-4; TRBD2 might be the D (7 bases). Germline assignment: CDR1 SGHNT and CDR2 YYREEE (reference sequence). This CDR3 contains 16 residues. The V gene lost 2 bases and the J gene lost 3 bases, with 15 bases spanning the gap. The CDR3 spells CASSFGGRIDKNIQYF. The CDR3 DNA reads as TGTGCCAGCAGCTTCGGGGGGCGAATCGACAAAAACATTCAGTACTTC.

This clone was detected only once. The chain recombines TRBV7-2 with TRBJ1-5; 7 bases are shared with TRBD1. Germline V gene lookup returns CDR1 SGHTA and CDR2 FQGNSA. The CDR3 spans 15 residues. With 5 bases clipped from V and 4 bases from J, the junction kept 8 bases outside the gene matches. CDR3 residues: CASSATGTANQPQHF. For the CDR3, the DNA is TGTGCCAGCAGCGCGACCGGGACAGCTAATCAGCCCCAGCATTTT.

The chain uses TRBV11-2 and TRBJ1-1; D uncertain. The V gene lost 5 bases and the J gene lost 1 base, with 8 bases spanning the gap. Looked up from germline, CDR1 is SGHAT and CDR2 is FQNNGV. CDR3 length equals 13 residues. CDR3 protein: CASSRPGNTEAFF. The CDR3 DNA is TGTGCCAGCAGCCGACCGGGGAACACTGAAGCTTTCTTT.

This clone appeared a few times. The chain couples TRBV10-3 to TRBJ1-1; D is ambiguous. The CDR3 runs 14 residues. Trimming took off 5 bases at V and 5 bases at J, with 15 bases between the two ends. The V gene's germline CDR1 is ENHRY and CDR2 SYGVKD. The CDR3 here is CAISSNVGDTEAFF. The CDR3 DNA reads TGTGCCATCAGTTCGAATGTGGGCGATACTGAAGCTTTCTTT.

This clone was seen only once. The genes are TRBV7-2 and TRBJ1-6, with 10 bases that match TRBD1. The CDR3 consists of 15 residues. Germline-derived CDR1 and CDR2 are SGHTA and FQGNSA. Germline trimming cut 3 bases from V and 5 bases from J; bases unmatched to any gene: 1. This CDR3 reads CASSLTGGDNSPLHF. The CDR3 DNA sequence: TGTGCCAGCAGCTTGACAGGGGGCGATAATTCACCCCTCCACTTT.

This clone was picked up one time. This chain uses TRBV5-1 with TRBJ2-3, with D maybe TRBD1 (5 bases). Germline loops: CDR1 SGHRS, CDR2 YFSETQ. The CDR3 extends over 15 amino acids. V was shortened by 1 base and J by 0 bases, with 9 bases between the two germline ends. CDR3 protein: CASSLQGSSTDTQYF. The CDR3 DNA sequence: TGCGCCAGCAGCTTGCAGGGTTCGAGCACAGATACGCAGTATTTT. Based on the CDR3 plus reference TRBV5-1 and TRBJ2-3, the full variable domain is KAGVTQTPRYLIKTRGQQVTLSCSPISGHRSVSWYQQTPGQGLQFLFEYFSETQRNKGNFPGRFSGRQFSNSRSEMNVSTLELGDSALYLCASSLQGSSTDTQYFGPGTRLTVL.

Turning to this clone: Other DNA sequences within the sample encode an identical CDR3. The chain joins TRBV6-5 to TRBJ2-1, with 7 bases that match TRBD1. Germline CDR1 MNHEY, CDR2 SVGAGI. The ends lost 2 bases at V and 6 bases at J; junction bases unmatched: 1. The length of the CDR3 is 13 residues. CDR3 residues: CASSYRQGNEQFF. As DNA, the CDR3 is TGTGCCAGCAGTTACAGACAGGGCAATGAGCAGTTCTTC.

The chain carries TRBV18 and TRBJ2-5; D is unclear. With 6 bases removed from V and 7 bases from J, the gap between germline ends came to 33 bases. Germline V gene lookup returns CDR1 KGHSH and CDR2 LQKENI. This CDR3 comprises 19 residues. DNA for the CDR3: TGTGCCAGCTCCCCTCCCAGGAGCGTGGTAGGTCGGTTGGTGGGGACCCAGTACTTC. It is translated as CASSPPRSVVGRLVGTQYF.

The chain is built from TRBV11-2 and TRBJ2-5, with D perhaps TRBD1 (6 bases). The CDR3 contains 12 residues. Germline values: CDR1 SGHAT, CDR2 FQNNGV. V was trimmed by 4 bases and J by 4 bases, leaving 7 bases between them. CDR3 in amino acids: CASSSGVETQYF. As DNA, the CDR3 is TGTGCCAGCAGCTCAGGGGTAGAGACCCAGTACTTC.

About this clone: Different DNA sequences within this sample yield the same CDR3. The chain couples TRBV4-3 to TRBJ2-7; no clear D. The CDR3 runs 13 residues. Germline lookup yields CDR1 LGHNA and CDR2 YSLEER. Trimming cost V 0 bases and J 2 bases, with 5 bases left between them. The DNA for the CDR3 is TGCGCCAGCAGCCAAGATCTCACCTACGAGCAGTACTTC. Its translation is CASSQDLTYEQYF.

The CDR3 loop reads CASSYSIGQPQHF. CDR3 nucleotide sequence: TGTGCCAGCAGTTACTCGATCGGACAGCCCCAGCATTTT. The gene calls are TRBV6-5 and TRBJ1-5, with unresolved D. V lost 0 bases and J 7 bases, leaving 7 bases between the germline ends. The CDR3 contains 13 residues. Germline lookup yields CDR1 MNHEY and CDR2 SVGAGI.

The chain has TRBV27 and TRBJ2-1; TRBD1 might be the D (6 bases). Trimming stripped 3 bases from V and 5 bases from J, with 8 bases between. CDR1 MNHEY and CDR2 SMNVEV come from the germline V gene (reference sequence). The CDR3 loop spans 13 amino acids. The CDR3 protein is CASSFRDNNEQFF. CDR3 DNA: TGTGCCAGCAGTTTCAGGGACAACAATGAGCAGTTCTTC.

V and J are TRBV7-8 and TRBJ2-1; no clear D gene. The length of the CDR3 is 16 residues. The germline CDR1 and CDR2 sequences are SGHVS and FQNEAQ. Trimming stripped 4 bases from V and 0 bases from J, with 13 bases between. DNA for the CDR3: TGTGCCAGCAGCTCCGCTAGGCCGAGCTCCTACAATGAGCAGTTCTTC. Its translation: CASSSARPSSYNEQFF.